This T cell receptor beta chain is from a study of blood T cells in healthy people across ages. A second about 6 to 12 cycle PCR used barcoded and J-beta primers. The yield of each sample was at least 2.5 million CDR3-containing paired-end reads. Using its own MiXCR run on the 5' RACE reads, TCRdb lists one record per CDR3 protein. The data hold approximately 1.5 million distinct CDR3 sequences, with approximately 32% observed a single time. This clonotype came up a few times. CDR3 size: 13 residues. V dropped 0 bases and J dropped 4 bases, with 6 bases sitting between them. CDR1 SGHNT and CDR2 YYREEE come from the germline V gene (reference sequence).

This sequence was found in a woman aged 25 to 39 in good health. The chain has TRBV5-4 and TRBJ2-3; D gene ambiguous. The sample consisted of blood. CDR3 region: CASSLDYPDTQYF. The CDR3 DNA is TGTGCCAGCAGCTTGGACTACCCAGATACGCAGTATTTT.